The present T cell receptor (beta chain) was sequenced within a study of a mutant IDH1 vaccine in newly diagnosed glioma. Germline V gives CDR1 SGHDN, CDR2 FVKESK. Trimming cost V 4 bases and J 2 bases, with 13 bases left between them. The CDR3 totals 15 residues. Time point in this sample: baseline, week 1 (first vaccination visit). Described treatment: pre-vaccination baseline after standard-of-care therapy. Assay: immunoSEQ multiplex PCR; the TCRdb copy retains only in-frame clones and omits some. The sample yields tens of thousands of clones, roughly 85% seen once. Only one count was recorded for this clone.

Sequencing was performed on PBMCs, taken from a glioma patient treated with radiotherapy, temozolomide or both. This receptor was identified in a woman aged 50 to 60 with glioma. The V call is TRBV14, the J call TRBJ2-3; D uncertain. CDR3 region: CASSPVLQYTDTQYF. The CDR3 DNA reads as TGTGCCAGCAGCCCGGTCCTCCAATACACAGATACGCAGTATTTT.